These T cell receptor beta chains were read from a single sample in a study of monozygotic twins with inflammatory bowel disease. Each CDR3 protein gets one entry in TCRdb, which reprocessed the 5' RACE reads and gives no DNA. Seen in this sample are roughly 160,000 distinct CDR3 sequences; the ten most common clones hold 2.4%. What was sequenced was blood. Receptors were obtained from a human donor with ulcerative colitis or Crohn's disease, or a healthy co-twin of an affected twin (not recorded which). CDR3s include the opening cysteine and the closing phenylalanine or tryptophan.

J,V,CDR3
TRBJ2-7,TRBV5-1,CASRRPLTYEQYF
TRBJ1-1,TRBV5-1,CASSLVAGRTEAFF
TRBJ1-1,TRBV28,CASSFGNTEAFF
TRBJ2-2,TRBV27,CASSSGPGDTGELFF
TRBJ2-1,TRBV10-3,CAIRDTEYNEQFF
TRBJ1-1,TRBV5-5,CASTLGQGRDTEAFF
TRBJ2-3,TRBV20-1,CSARDPASGDLRTDTQYF
TRBJ1-1,TRBV20-1,CSASRAGGRDTEAFF
TRBJ2-7,TRBV15,CATSRGTARSAYEQYF
TRBJ2-1,TRBV7-8,CASSLVASEQFF
TRBJ2-5,TRBV20-1,CSAMGAPETQYF
TRBJ2-7,TRBV14,CASSQGRGSSYEQYF
TRBJ2-3,TRBV5-4,CASSRIPRADTQYF
TRBJ1-3,TRBV20-1,CSARDSSGNTIYF
TRBJ2-3,TRBV6-5,CASSYRGALSTDTQYF
TRBJ2-5,TRBV7-6,CASSGGGRKTQYF
TRBJ1-1,TRBV5-4,CASSNSMGHTEAFF
TRBJ2-3,TRBV14,CASSQQLESFTDTQYF
TRBJ2-7,TRBV12-3/TRBV12-4,CASSLVRYEQYF
TRBJ1-5,TRBV4-3,CASSQDAVSGYSNQPQHF
TRBJ2-1,TRBV14,CASSQGQGGTFSYNEQFF
TRBJ2-7,TRBV11-2,CASSLQIAGGLYEQYF
TRBJ1-2,TRBV27,CASSSSDEAEGYGYTF
TRBJ2-5,TRBV20-1,CSARDPAEKETQYF
TRBJ2-1,TRBV20-1,CSATTYRGKDEQFF
TRBJ2-1,TRBV11-3,CASSSEVNNEQFF
TRBJ1-5,TRBV6-4,CASSLRADSNQPQHF
TRBJ2-1,TRBV11-1,CASSLASTSYNEQFF
TRBJ2-7,TRBV13,CASSLEGGGSYEQYF
TRBJ2-1,TRBV7-6,CASSFSRGPYNEQFF
TRBJ1-1,TRBV7-9,CASSSVQGAEAFF
TRBJ1-1,TRBV19,CASSIGTGGSSGEAFF
TRBJ2-5,TRBV18,CASSPRQQETQYF
TRBJ2-7,TRBV5-6,CASSPGLAGFVSYEQYF
TRBJ2-2,TRBV7-9,CASSPRGSSGELFF
TRBJ2-5,TRBV20-1,CSASYRQGVETQYF
TRBJ2-7,TRBV5-1,CASSLGTGASYEQYF
TRBJ1-1,TRBV27,CASGASDNTEAFF
TRBJ1-1,TRBV15,CATTEGPLNTEAFF
TRBJ1-6,TRBV7-9,CASSPRDGPNSPLHF
TRBJ1-1,TRBV27,CASRAGTGGEGTEAFF
TRBJ2-7,TRBV25-1,CASSEWGAVNYEQYF
TRBJ2-7,TRBV12-3/TRBV12-4,CASSLGPGVTYEQYF